The sequence of this TCR beta chain was determined in a study of blood T cells in healthy people across ages. V trimming: 5 bases; J trimming: 13 bases; junction bases outside the gene matches: 16. In germline, CDR1 is MNHEY, CDR2 SMNVEV (reference sequence). This CDR3 spans 15 amino acids. The use of a sample-barcoded 5' primer and a J-beta primer mix characterized a second PCR of roughly 7 to 11 cycles. Carrying 12 random nucleotides, a template-switch adaptor labeled each individual cDNA molecule. TCRdb ran MiXCR on the 5' RACE reads and lists one entry per CDR3 protein. The data contain 730,000 or so distinct CDR3 sequences, more than 40% of them singletons. Donors were systemically healthy Caucasian individuals from Russia aged roughly 6 to 95 years. They isolated at least 7 million PBMCs from each sample.

The J gene is TRBJ2-1, the V gene TRBV27, with 8 bases fitting TRBD1. Sequenced material: blood. The source of this sequence is an older woman in good health. CDR3 protein: CASSLRPGTGSAQFF. The CDR3 nucleotides read TGTGCCAGCAGTCTTCGTCCCGGGACAGGTTCCGCCCAGTTCTTC.